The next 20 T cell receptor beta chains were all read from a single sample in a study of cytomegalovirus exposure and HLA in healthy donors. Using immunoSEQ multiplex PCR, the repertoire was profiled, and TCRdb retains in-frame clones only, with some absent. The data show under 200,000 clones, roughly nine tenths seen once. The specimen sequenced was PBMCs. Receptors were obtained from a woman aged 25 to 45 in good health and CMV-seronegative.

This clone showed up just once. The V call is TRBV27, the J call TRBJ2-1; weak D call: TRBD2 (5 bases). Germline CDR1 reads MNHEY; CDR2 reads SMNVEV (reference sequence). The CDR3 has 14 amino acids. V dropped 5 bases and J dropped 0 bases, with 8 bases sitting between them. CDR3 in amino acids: CASSRGSSYNEQFF. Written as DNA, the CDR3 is TGTGCCAGCAGTCGGGGAAGCTCCTACAATGAGCAGTTCTTC.

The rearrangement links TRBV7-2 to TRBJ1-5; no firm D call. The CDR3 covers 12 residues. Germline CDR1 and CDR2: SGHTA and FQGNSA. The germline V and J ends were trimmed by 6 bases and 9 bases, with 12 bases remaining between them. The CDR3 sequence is CASSYYPGPQHF. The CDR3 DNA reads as TGTGCCAGCAGTTATTATCCCGGGCCCCAGCATTTT.

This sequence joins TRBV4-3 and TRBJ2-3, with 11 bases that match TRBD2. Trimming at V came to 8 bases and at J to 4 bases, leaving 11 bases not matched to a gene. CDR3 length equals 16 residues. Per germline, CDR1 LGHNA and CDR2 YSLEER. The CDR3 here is CASGRLAGSGADTQYF. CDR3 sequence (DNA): TGCGCCAGCGGGAGACTAGCGGGGAGTGGGGCAGATACGCAGTATTTT.

The CDR3 DNA reads TGTGCCAGTAGTTTGGGGTCCTGGGCGTCCCCTGAAGCTTTCTTT. It yields the protein CASSLGSWASPEAFF. The chain uses TRBV19 and TRBJ1-1; unclear D gene. This CDR3 has 15 amino acids. V lost 5 bases and J lost 6, with 19 bases in between. Per germline, CDR1 LNHDA and CDR2 SQIVND (reference sequence).

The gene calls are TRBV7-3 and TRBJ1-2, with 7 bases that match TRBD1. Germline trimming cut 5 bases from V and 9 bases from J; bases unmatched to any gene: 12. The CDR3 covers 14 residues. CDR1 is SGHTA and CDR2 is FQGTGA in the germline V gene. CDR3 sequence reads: CASSPDRRFTSYTF. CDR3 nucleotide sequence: TGTGCCAGCAGCCCGGACAGGCGGTTTACTAGCTACACCTTC.

The CDR3 DNA reads as TGTGCCAGCAGTTTACTCTCCGACCTAAAGGGCGGCTACACCTTC. Its protein product is CASSLLSDLKGGYTF. J is TRBJ1-2 and V is TRBV27; no clear D. The germline gives CDR1 MNHEY, CDR2 SMNVEV (reference sequence). V shed 2 bases and J shed 8 bases, with 18 bases lying between them. This CDR3 region has 15 residues.

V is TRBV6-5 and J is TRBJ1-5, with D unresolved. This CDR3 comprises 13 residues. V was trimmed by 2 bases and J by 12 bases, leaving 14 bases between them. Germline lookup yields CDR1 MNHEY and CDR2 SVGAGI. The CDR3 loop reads CASSYIRSGSQHF. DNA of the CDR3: TGTGCCAGCAGTTACATTCGGTCGGGGAGCCAGCATTTT.

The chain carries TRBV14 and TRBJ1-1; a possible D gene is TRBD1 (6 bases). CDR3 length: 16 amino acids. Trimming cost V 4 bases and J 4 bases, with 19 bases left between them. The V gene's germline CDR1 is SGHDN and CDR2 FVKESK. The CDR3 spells CASSLQGVNRGTEAFF. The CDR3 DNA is TGTGCCAGCAGCCTACAGGGCGTCAATCGGGGCACTGAAGCTTTCTTT.

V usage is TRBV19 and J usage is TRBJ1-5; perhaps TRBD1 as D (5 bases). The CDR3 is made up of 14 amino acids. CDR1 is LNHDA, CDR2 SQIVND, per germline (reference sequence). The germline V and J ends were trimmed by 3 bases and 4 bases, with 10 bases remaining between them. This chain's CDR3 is CASSIAGGNQPQHF. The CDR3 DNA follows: TGTGCCAGTAGTATTGCCGGGGGAAATCAGCCCCAGCATTTT.

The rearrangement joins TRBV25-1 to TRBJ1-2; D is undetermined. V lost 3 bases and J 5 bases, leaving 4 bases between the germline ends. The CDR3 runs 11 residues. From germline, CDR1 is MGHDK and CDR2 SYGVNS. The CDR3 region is CASSDLYGYTF. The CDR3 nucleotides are TGTGCCAGCAGTGATTTGTATGGCTACACCTTC.

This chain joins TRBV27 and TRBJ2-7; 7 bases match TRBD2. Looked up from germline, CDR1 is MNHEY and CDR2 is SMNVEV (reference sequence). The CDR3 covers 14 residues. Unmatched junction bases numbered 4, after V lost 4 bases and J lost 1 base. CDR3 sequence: CASSYLAESYEQYF. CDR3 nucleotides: TGTGCCAGCAGTTATCTAGCGGAGTCCTACGAGCAGTACTTC.

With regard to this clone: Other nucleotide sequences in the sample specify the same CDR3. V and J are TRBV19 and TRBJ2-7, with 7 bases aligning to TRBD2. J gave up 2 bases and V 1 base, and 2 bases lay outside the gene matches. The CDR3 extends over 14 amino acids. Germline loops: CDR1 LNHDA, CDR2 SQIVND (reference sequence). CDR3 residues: CASSIGGGAYEQYF. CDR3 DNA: TGTGCCAGTAGTATAGGGGGAGGGGCCTACGAGCAGTACTTC.

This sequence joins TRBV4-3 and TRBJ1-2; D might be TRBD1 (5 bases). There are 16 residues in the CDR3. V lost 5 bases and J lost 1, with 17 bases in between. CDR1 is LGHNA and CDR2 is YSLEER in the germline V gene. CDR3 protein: CASSITWTQGNYGYTF. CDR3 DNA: TGCGCCAGCAGCATAACTTGGACGCAGGGTAACTATGGCTACACCTTC.

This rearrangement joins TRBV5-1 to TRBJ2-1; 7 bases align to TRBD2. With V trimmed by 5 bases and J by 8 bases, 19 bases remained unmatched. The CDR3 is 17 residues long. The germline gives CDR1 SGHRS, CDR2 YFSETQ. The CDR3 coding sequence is TGCGCCAGCAGGGGTACCCGGGACTACTCTCCTGGGGATGAGCAGTTCTTC. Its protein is CASRGTRDYSPGDEQFF.

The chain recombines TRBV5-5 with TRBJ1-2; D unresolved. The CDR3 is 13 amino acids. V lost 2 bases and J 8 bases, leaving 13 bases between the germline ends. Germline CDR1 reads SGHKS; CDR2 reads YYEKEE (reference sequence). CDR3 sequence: CASSFQLLVGYTF. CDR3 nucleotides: TGTGCCAGCAGCTTTCAGTTATTGGTAGGCTACACCTTC.

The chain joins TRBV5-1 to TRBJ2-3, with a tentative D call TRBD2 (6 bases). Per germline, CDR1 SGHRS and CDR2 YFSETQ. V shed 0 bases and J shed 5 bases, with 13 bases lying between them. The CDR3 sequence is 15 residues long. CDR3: CASSLGARGRDTQYF. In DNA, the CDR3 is TGCGCCAGCAGCTTGGGGGCGCGGGGTAGAGATACGCAGTATTTT. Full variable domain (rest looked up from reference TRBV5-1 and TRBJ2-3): KAGVTQTPRYLIKTRGQQVTLSCSPISGHRSVSWYQQTPGQGLQFLFEYFSETQRNKGNFPGRFSGRQFSNSRSEMNVSTLELGDSALYLCASSLGARGRDTQYFGPGTRLTVL.

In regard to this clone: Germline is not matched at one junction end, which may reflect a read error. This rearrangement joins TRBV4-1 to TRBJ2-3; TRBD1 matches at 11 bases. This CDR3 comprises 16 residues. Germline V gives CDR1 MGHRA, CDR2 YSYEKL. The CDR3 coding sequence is TGCGCCAGCAACCAAATTGGGACAGGGGGAGTAGATACGCAGTATTTT. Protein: CASNQIGTGGVDTQYF.

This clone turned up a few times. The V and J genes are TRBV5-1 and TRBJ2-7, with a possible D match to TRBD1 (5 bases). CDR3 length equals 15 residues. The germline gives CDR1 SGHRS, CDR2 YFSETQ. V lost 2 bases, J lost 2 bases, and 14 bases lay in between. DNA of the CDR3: TGCGCCAGCAGCTTCGGGTGGACACCGACCTACGAGCAGTACTTC. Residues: CASSFGWTPTYEQYF.

CDR3 protein: CASGQGFYNEQFF. The CDR3, as DNA: TGTGCGAGCGGACAGGGGTTCTACAATGAGCAGTTCTTC. V and J are TRBV11-2 and TRBJ2-1, with 9 bases aligning to TRBD1. The CDR3 loop spans 13 amino acids. CDR1 is SGHAT, CDR2 FQNNGV, per germline. Together with reference TRBV11-2 and TRBJ2-1, the CDR3 gives the full variable domain: EAGVAQSPRYKIIEKRQSVAFWCNPISGHATLYWYQQILGQGPKLLIQFQNNGVVDDSQLPKDRFSAERLKGVDSTLKIQPAKLEDSAVYLCASGQGFYNEQFFGPGTRLTVL.

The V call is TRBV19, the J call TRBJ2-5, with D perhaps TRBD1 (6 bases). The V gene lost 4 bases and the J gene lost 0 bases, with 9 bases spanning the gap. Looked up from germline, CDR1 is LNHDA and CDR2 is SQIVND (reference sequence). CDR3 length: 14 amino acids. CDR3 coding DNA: TGTGCCAGTAGTACCGGGACAAACCAAGAGACCCAGTACTTC. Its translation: CASSTGTNQETQYF.